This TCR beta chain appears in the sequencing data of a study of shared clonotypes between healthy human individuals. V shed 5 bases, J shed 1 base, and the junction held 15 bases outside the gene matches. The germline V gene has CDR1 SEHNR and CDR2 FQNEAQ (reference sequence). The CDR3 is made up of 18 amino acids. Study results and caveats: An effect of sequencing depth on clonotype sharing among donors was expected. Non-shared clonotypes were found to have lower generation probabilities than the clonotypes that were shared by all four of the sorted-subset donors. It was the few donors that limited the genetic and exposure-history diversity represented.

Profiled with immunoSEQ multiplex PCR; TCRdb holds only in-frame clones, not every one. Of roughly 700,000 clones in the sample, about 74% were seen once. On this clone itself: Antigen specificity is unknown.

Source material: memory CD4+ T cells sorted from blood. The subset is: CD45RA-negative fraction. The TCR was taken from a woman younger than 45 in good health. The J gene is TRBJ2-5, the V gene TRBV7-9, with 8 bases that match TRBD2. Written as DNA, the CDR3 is TGTGCCAGCAGCGCTTGGGGCAGCGGGAGATATTCCCAAGAGACCCAGTACTTC. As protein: CASSAWGSGRYSQETQYF.